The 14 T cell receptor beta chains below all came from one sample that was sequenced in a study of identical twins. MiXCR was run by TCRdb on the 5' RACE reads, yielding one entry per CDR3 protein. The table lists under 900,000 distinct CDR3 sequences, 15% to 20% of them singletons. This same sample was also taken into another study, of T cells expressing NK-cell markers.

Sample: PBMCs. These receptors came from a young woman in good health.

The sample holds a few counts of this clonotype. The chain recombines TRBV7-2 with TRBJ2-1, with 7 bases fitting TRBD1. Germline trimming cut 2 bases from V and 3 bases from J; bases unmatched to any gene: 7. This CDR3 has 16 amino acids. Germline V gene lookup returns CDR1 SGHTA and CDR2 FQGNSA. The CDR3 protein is CASSLRASGGYNEQFF. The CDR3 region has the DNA TGTGCCAGCAGCTTACGCGCTTCAGGGGGCTACAATGAGCAGTTCTTC.

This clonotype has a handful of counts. The CDR3 region is CATSATGSTDTQYF. CDR3 sequence (DNA): TGTGCCACCAGTGCCACAGGATCCACAGATACGCAGTATTTT. The chain recombines TRBV24-1 with TRBJ2-3, with D possibly TRBD1 on 5 matching bases. Trimming removed 5 bases from V and 2 bases from J, with 10 bases in between. In germline, CDR1 is KGHDR, CDR2 SFDVKD. The CDR3 is 14 residues long.

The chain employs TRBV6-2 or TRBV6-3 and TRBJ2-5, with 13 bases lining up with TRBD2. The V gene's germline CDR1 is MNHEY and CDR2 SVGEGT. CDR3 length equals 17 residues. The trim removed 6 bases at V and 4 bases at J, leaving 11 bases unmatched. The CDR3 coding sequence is TGTGCCAGCAGCTTCCGACGGACTAGCGGGAGAGGAGAGACCCAGTACTTC. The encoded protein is CASSFRRTSGRGETQYF.

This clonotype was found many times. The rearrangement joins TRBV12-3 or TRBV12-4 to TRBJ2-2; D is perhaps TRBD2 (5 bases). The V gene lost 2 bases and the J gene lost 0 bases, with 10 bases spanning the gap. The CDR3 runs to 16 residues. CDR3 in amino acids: CASSLKGASNTGELFF. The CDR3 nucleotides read TGTGCCAGCAGTTTAAAGGGAGCCTCGAACACCGGGGAGCTGTTTTTT.

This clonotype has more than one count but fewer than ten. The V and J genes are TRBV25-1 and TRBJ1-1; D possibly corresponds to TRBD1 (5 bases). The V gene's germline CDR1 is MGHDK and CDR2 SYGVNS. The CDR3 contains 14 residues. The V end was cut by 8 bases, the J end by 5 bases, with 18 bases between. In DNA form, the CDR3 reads TGTGCCAGCCCGAGGGGCCCCTACGGAACTGAAGCTTTCTTT. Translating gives CASPRGPYGTEAFF.

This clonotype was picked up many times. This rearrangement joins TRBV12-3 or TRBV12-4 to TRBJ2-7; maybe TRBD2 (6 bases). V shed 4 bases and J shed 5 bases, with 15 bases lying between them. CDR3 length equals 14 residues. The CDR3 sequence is CASSSLREFHEQYF. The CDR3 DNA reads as TGTGCCAGCAGTTCCCTCCGGGAGTTCCACGAGCAGTACTTC.

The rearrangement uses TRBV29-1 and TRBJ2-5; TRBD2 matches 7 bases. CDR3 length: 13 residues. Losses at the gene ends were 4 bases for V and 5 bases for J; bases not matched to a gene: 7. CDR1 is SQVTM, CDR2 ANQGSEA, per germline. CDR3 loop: CSVGLAAGETQYF. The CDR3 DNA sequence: TGCAGCGTTGGACTAGCCGCTGGGGAGACCCAGTACTTC.

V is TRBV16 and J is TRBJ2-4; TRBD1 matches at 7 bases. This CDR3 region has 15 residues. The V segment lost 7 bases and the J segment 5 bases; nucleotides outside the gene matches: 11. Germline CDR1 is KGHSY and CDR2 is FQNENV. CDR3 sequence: CASTKNWDRQNIQYF. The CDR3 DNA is TGTGCCAGCACCAAAAACTGGGACAGACAAAACATTCAGTACTTC.

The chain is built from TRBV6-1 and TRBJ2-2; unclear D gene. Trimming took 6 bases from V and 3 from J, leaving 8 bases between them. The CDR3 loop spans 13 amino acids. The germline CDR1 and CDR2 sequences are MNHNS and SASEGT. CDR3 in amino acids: CASRRGYTGELFF. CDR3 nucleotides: TGTGCCAGCAGGCGAGGTTACACCGGGGAGCTGTTTTTT.

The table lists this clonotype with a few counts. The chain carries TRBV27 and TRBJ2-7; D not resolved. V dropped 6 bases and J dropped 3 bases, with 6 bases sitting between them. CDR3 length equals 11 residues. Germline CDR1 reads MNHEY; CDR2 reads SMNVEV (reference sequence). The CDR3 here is CASSNYYEQYF. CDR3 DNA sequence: TGTGCCAGCAGCAACTACTACGAGCAGTACTTC.

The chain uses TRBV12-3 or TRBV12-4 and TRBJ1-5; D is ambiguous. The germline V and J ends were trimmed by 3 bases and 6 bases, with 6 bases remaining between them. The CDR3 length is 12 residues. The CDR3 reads CASSFRSQPQHF. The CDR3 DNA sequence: TGTGCCAGCAGTTTCAGGAGTCAGCCCCAGCATTTT.

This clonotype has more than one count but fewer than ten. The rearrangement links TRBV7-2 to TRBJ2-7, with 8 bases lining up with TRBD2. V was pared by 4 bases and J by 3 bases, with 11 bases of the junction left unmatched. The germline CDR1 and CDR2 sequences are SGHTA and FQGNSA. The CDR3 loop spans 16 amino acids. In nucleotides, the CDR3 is TGTGCCAGCAGCTCGCCCGGGGCGGGAGGATTCTACGAGCAGTACTTC. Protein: CASSSPGAGGFYEQYF.

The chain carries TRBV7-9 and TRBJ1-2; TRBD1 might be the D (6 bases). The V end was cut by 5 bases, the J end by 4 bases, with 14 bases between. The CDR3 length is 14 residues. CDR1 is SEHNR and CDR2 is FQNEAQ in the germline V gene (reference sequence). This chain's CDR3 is CASSPRTAFYGYTF. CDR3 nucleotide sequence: TGTGCCAGCAGCCCAAGGACAGCGTTCTATGGCTACACCTTC.

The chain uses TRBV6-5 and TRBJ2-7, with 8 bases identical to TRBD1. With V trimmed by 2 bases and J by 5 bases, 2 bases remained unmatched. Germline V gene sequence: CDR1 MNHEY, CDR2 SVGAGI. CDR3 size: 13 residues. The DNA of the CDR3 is TGTGCCAGCAGTTACGGGGACAGGAACGAGCAGTACTTC. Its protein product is CASSYGDRNEQYF.